Below are 12 T cell receptor beta chains sequenced from a single sample in a study of cytomegalovirus exposure and HLA in healthy donors. PCR employed 60 Vbeta and 13 Jbeta primers. The table came from immunoSEQ multiplex PCR; TCRdb's copy has only in-frame clones and leaves some out. This repertoire shows roughly 140,000 clones, roughly 80% found once; its top ten account for roughly 4%. The specimen was PBMCs. The receptors stem from a woman aged 40 to 49 in good health and CMV-seropositive.

This chain uses TRBV6-5 with TRBJ1-4, with D perhaps matching TRBD1 (5 bases). Trimming pared 7 bases from V and 5 bases from J, leaving 11 bases between. Germline V gives CDR1 MNHEY, CDR2 SVGAGI. This CDR3 has 13 amino acids. CDR3 bases: TGTGCCAGCAAGCGGGGGGGGAATGAAAAACTGTTTTTT. Amino acid sequence: CASKRGGNEKLFF.

The V gene is TRBV4-2, the J gene TRBJ2-1; 7 bases line up with TRBD2. CDR1 LGHNA and CDR2 YNFKEQ come from the germline V gene. The V gene end was trimmed by 4 bases and the J gene end by 5 bases; junction bases not matched to a gene: 14. This CDR3 contains 17 residues. In nucleotides, the CDR3 is TGTGCCAGCAGCCTCAATTATCCCCCCAGCGGGGACAATGAGCAGTTCTTC. Translation: CASSLNYPPSGDNEQFF.

V gene TRBV4-1 combines with J gene TRBJ2-3; 7 nucleotides match TRBD2. Trimming at V came to 0 bases and at J to 3 bases, leaving 12 bases not matched to a gene. The CDR3 loop spans 18 amino acids. Germline CDR1 and CDR2: MGHRA and YSYEKL. CDR3 amino acids: CASSQEVGGGSMTDTQYF. The CDR3 DNA reads as TGCGCCAGCAGCCAAGAAGTGGGCGGCGGGAGCATGACAGATACGCAGTATTTT.

This clone came up once. The chain joins TRBV7-8 to TRBJ2-2; D is unclear. Between the trimmed V and J ends, which lost 3 bases and 2 bases, there was a span of 4 bases. The CDR3 contains 13 residues. The germline CDR1 and CDR2 sequences are SGHVS and FQNEAQ. The chain's CDR3 is CASSFLNTGELFF. CDR3 sequence (DNA): TGTGCCAGCAGCTTTTTAAACACCGGGGAGCTGTTTTTT.

This clone was counted between two and nine times. The chain recombines TRBV2 with TRBJ2-4, with 12 bases identical to TRBD2. This CDR3 region has 18 residues. The V gene end was trimmed by 5 bases and the J gene end by 5 bases; junction bases not matched to a gene: 13. Germline CDR1 and CDR2: SNHLY and FYNNEI. The CDR3 bases are TGTGCCAGCAGTACCGGGACTAGCGGGCTCTCCCCCCAAAACATTCAGTACTTC. Translated: CASSTGTSGLSPQNIQYF.

This rearrangement joins TRBV13 to TRBJ2-4, with TRBD2 matching over 12 bases. The CDR3 contains 18 residues. Germline CDR1 PRHDT, CDR2 FYEKMQ (reference sequence). After removal of 5 bases from V and 0 bases from J, the junction contained 8 bases not matched to a gene. The CDR3 sequence is CASSPATSGSLAKNIQYF. The CDR3 DNA reads as TGTGCCAGCAGCCCCGCGACTAGCGGGAGCTTAGCCAAAAACATTCAGTACTTC.

This clone was detected a few times. This chain connects TRBV10-2 to TRBJ2-2; D is unresolved. Trimming left V 6 bases short and J 4 bases short, with 12 bases between. CDR3 length: 14 residues. The V gene's germline CDR1 is WSHSY and CDR2 SAAADI. The CDR3 DNA is TGCGCCAGCAGACTGCCGTCGGGCACCGGGGAGCTGTTTTTT. This gives the protein CASRLPSGTGELFF.

This clone has just a few counts. The V call is TRBV5-1, the J call TRBJ2-2; 8 nucleotides align to TRBD2. Germline CDR1 reads SGHRS; CDR2 reads YFSETQ. This CDR3 comprises 15 residues. The V and J ends lost 6 bases and 1 base, in that order; junction bases with no gene match: 5. The CDR3 loop is CASKAGVVNTGELFF. CDR3 nucleotides: TGCGCCAGCAAAGCGGGAGTAGTGAACACCGGGGAGCTGTTTTTT.

The rearrangement links TRBV30 to TRBJ1-4, with D possibly being TRBD1 (6 bases). Germline values: CDR1 GTSNPN, CDR2 SVGIG (reference sequence). The CDR3 consists of 14 residues. V was cut by 2 bases and J by 5 bases, with 12 bases left in between. The DNA of the CDR3 is TGTGCCTGGAGTAAGACAGGCGGGAATGAAAAACTGTTTTTT. This codes for CAWSKTGGNEKLFF. Full variable domain (missing parts from reference TRBV30 and TRBJ1-4): SQTIHQWPATLVQPVGSPLSLECTVEGTSNPNLYWYRQAAGRGLQLLFYSVGIGQISSEVPQNLSASRPQDRQFILSSKKLLLSDSGFYLCAWSKTGGNEKLFFGSGTQLSVL.

This sequence joins TRBV15 and TRBJ2-1; TRBD1 might be the D (6 bases). V was pared by 5 bases and J by 10 bases, with 15 bases between. This CDR3 is 13 amino acids long. Per germline, CDR1 LNHNV and CDR2 YYDKDF (reference sequence). In DNA form, the CDR3 reads TGTGCCACCAGCTCAGACCACAGGGACGAGCAGTTCTTC. The encoded protein is CATSSDHRDEQFF. Complete variable domain (other parts from reference TRBV15 and TRBJ2-1): DAMVIQNPRYQVTQFGKPVTLSCSQTLNHNVMYWYQQKSSQAPKLLFHYYDKDFNNEADTPDNFQSRRPNTSFCFLDIRSPGLGDTAMYLCATSSDHRDEQFFGPGTRLTVL.

The genes are TRBV9 and TRBJ1-2, with TRBD1 matching over 7 bases. V lost 3 bases to trimming and J lost 6 bases; unmatched junction nucleotides: 11. The length of the CDR3 is 15 residues. The V gene's germline CDR1 is SGDLS and CDR2 YYNGEE. CDR3 in amino acids: CASSASRTGQDGYTF. CDR3 DNA sequence: TGTGCCAGCAGCGCCTCAAGGACAGGACAAGATGGCTACACCTTC.

The chain employs TRBV7-2 and TRBJ2-5; tentatively, D is TRBD2 (5 bases). V was pared by 5 bases and J by 1 base, with 11 bases between. The CDR3 is 14 amino acids. Germline CDR1 SGHTA, CDR2 FQGNSA. CDR3 DNA sequence: TGTGCCAGCAGCGGGAGCGGACTCCAAGAGACCCAGTACTTC. Translating it yields CASSGSGLQETQYF.